This passage covers 17 T cell receptor beta chains from one sample sequenced in a study of blood T cell repertoires in COVID-19. Repertoires were generated with immunoSEQ multiplex PCR, while TCRdb's copy carries only in-frame clones and drops some. The sample has 300,000 or so clones, over 80% seen once. Specimen: peripheral blood. Receptor source: a woman aged 40 to 55 with acute or convalescent COVID-19.

This sequence joins TRBV18 and TRBJ1-4; the D is unclear. CDR3 length: 14 amino acids. V dropped 6 bases and J dropped 3 bases, with 11 bases sitting between them. CDR1 is KGHSH, CDR2 LQKENI, per germline. CDR3 nucleotides: TGTGCCAGCTCGCGTTCTTCGTCTAATGAAAAACTGTTTTTT. This sequence encodes CASSRSSSNEKLFF. Supplemented by reference TRBV18 and TRBJ1-4, the full variable domain reads NAGVMQNPRHLVRRRGQEARLRCSPMKGHSHVYWYRQLPEEGLKFMVYLQKENIIDESGMPKERFSAEFPKEGPSILRIQQVVRGDSAAYFCASSRSSSNEKLFFGSGTQLSVL.

The V and J genes are TRBV5-6 and TRBJ2-7; D ambiguous. The CDR3 contains 13 residues. The V gene's germline CDR1 is SGHDT and CDR2 YYEEEE. The V and J ends lost 1 base and 5 bases respectively, with 10 bases between them. The CDR3 reads CASSLTRFDEQYV. The CDR3 coding sequence is TGTGCCAGCAGCTTGACCAGGTTCGACGAGCAGTACGTC.

The genes are TRBV5-6 and TRBJ2-1; D uncertain. Trimming removed 3 bases from V and 9 bases from J, with 13 bases in between. Germline CDR1 SGHDT, CDR2 YYEEEE. The CDR3 contains 13 residues. CDR3 sequence reads: CASSSLYRAEQFF. Here the CDR3 DNA reads TGTGCCAGCAGCTCACTGTATCGTGCTGAGCAGTTCTTC.

The sample holds a few counts of this clone. The genes are TRBV12-5 and TRBJ2-6; maybe TRBD2 (6 bases). Trimming left V 4 bases short and J 1 base short, with 17 bases between. Looked up from germline, CDR1 is LGHNT and CDR2 is FRNRAP. This CDR3 region has 18 residues. CDR3 sequence: CASGSEIVGGSGANVLTF. The CDR3 DNA is TGTGCTAGTGGTTCCGAGATCGTGGGGGGATCTGGGGCCAACGTCCTGACTTTC.

This chain uses TRBV6-1 with TRBJ1-1; D unresolved. Between the trimmed V and J ends, which lost 0 bases and 5 bases, there was a span of 16 bases. The CDR3 totals 16 residues. CDR1 MNHNS and CDR2 SASEGT come from the germline V gene. For the CDR3, the DNA is TGTGCCAGCAGTGAAGCAAGTCATATACCGGGAACTGAAGCTTTCTTT. It is translated as CASSEASHIPGTEAFF.

Only a few counts were recorded for this clone. The rearrangement uses TRBV4-2 and TRBJ2-1; 10 bases are a match to TRBD2. J was trimmed by 10 bases and V by 3 bases; bases with no gene match: 9. CDR3 length: 15 amino acids. Germline V gene data show CDR1 as LGHNA and CDR2 as YNFKEQ. Here the CDR3 DNA reads TGTGCCAGCAGCCAGACTAGCGGGCTGCCTCTCGAGCAGTTCTTC. Translating it yields CASSQTSGLPLEQFF.

This clone was seen a handful of times. V and J are TRBV30 and TRBJ2-3; D perhaps matches TRBD1 (6 bases). Trimming removed 5 bases from V and 2 bases from J, with 11 bases in between. The V gene's germline CDR1 is GTSNPN and CDR2 SVGIG (reference sequence). The length of the CDR3 is 13 residues. In nucleotides, the CDR3 is TGTGCCTGGGGAAGGGGGACCACAGATACGCAGTATTTT. The encoded protein is CAWGRGTTDTQYF.

This clone was seen only a few times. J is TRBJ2-3 and V is TRBV29-1, with TRBD2 as a possible D gene (7 bases). The CDR3 runs 14 residues. Germline CDR1 and CDR2: SQVTM and ANQGSEA. Deletions cut 7 bases from V and 2 bases from J, with 16 bases between. The CDR3 coding sequence is TGCAGCGCCGGATGGGGGGGCCTCACAGATACGCAGTATTTT. Residues: CSAGWGGLTDTQYF.

The V gene is TRBV7-9, the J gene TRBJ2-1, with D uncertain. The CDR3 runs to 13 residues. Germline V CDR1 and CDR2: SEHNR, FQNEAQ (reference sequence). The V end was cut by 4 bases, the J end by 2 bases, with 6 bases between. CDR3 nucleotide sequence: TGTGCCAGCAGCTCCGGAGCCTACAATGAGCAGTTCTTC. It specifies CASSSGAYNEQFF.

The chain joins TRBV6-2 or TRBV6-3 to TRBJ1-2, with a weak D call TRBD1 (6 bases). Germline V gives CDR1 MNHEY, CDR2 SVGEGT. Trimming took off 4 bases at V and 5 bases at J, with 8 bases between the two ends. This CDR3 has 12 amino acids. CDR3 in DNA: TGTGCCAGCAGTTTAGGACAGTATGGCTACACCTTC. It codes for CASSLGQYGYTF.

This clone was seen only once. The chain uses TRBV6-5 and TRBJ2-5, with 10 bases identical to TRBD2. Germline values: CDR1 MNHEY, CDR2 SVGAGI. The CDR3 is 14 residues long. V shed 6 bases, J shed 4 bases, and the junction held 5 bases outside the gene matches. Here the CDR3 reads CASSGLAAGETQYF. The CDR3 bases are TGTGCCAGCAGCGGACTAGCGGCTGGAGAGACCCAGTACTTC.

This chain links TRBV4-2 with TRBJ1-2; D perhaps matches TRBD1 (6 bases). The CDR3 contains 13 residues. CDR1 and CDR2 from the germline V gene are LGHNA and YNFKEQ. V was clipped by 1 base and J by 5 bases, with 8 bases between them. The CDR3 loop is CASSQGTVYGYTF. Written as DNA, the CDR3 is TGTGCCAGCAGCCAAGGGACAGTGTATGGCTACACCTTC.

Remarks on this clone: The identical CDR3 is also encoded by other nucleotide sequences in the sample. This chain uses TRBV9 with TRBJ1-5; TRBD1 aligns across 8 bases. Trimming cost V 3 bases and J 0 bases; bases outside gene matches: 2. The CDR3 contains 15 residues. Germline CDR1 SGDLS, CDR2 YYNGEE. Here the CDR3 reads CASSGQGLSNQPQHF. In nucleotides, the CDR3 is TGTGCCAGCAGCGGACAGGGGCTTAGCAATCAGCCCCAGCATTTT.

The V call is TRBV27, the J call TRBJ1-1, with TRBD1 identical over 7 bases. V lost 3 bases, J lost 4 bases, and 8 bases stayed unmatched. Per germline, CDR1 MNHEY and CDR2 SMNVEV (reference sequence). The CDR3 totals 15 residues. The CDR3, as DNA: TGTGCCAGCAGTTTTTCTGGAGGGGGCTTCACTGAAGCTTTCTTT. Translation gives CASSFSGGGFTEAFF.

CDR3 in amino acids: CASSPGQGSSYEQYV. CDR3 DNA sequence: TGTGCCAGCAGCCCCGGACAGGGAAGCTCCTACGAGCAGTACGTC. This rearrangement joins TRBV5-5 to TRBJ2-7; 8 nucleotides align to TRBD1. Germline-derived CDR1 and CDR2 are SGHKS and YYEKEE (reference sequence). The CDR3 is 15 amino acids. V trimming: 4 bases; J trimming: 0 bases; junction bases outside the gene matches: 6.

The genes are TRBV5-4 and TRBJ1-1; D remains ambiguous. This CDR3 has 15 residues. The V gene's germline CDR1 is SGHNT and CDR2 YYREEE (reference sequence). V was cut by 1 base and J by 0 bases, with 10 bases left in between. The CDR3 here is CASSLRGRLNTEAFF. DNA for the CDR3: TGTGCCAGCAGCTTGAGAGGCAGATTGAACACTGAAGCTTTCTTT.

The genes are TRBV28 and TRBJ2-2; 12 bases map to TRBD2. The CDR3 has 16 amino acids. Germline V gene lookup returns CDR1 MDHEN and CDR2 SYDVKM. Trimming took 5 bases from V and 2 from J; bases not matched to a gene: 3. CDR3 sequence (DNA): TGTGCCAGCAGTCCGGGACTAGCGGGCAACACCGGGGAGCTGTTTTTT. Its protein product is CASSPGLAGNTGELFF.